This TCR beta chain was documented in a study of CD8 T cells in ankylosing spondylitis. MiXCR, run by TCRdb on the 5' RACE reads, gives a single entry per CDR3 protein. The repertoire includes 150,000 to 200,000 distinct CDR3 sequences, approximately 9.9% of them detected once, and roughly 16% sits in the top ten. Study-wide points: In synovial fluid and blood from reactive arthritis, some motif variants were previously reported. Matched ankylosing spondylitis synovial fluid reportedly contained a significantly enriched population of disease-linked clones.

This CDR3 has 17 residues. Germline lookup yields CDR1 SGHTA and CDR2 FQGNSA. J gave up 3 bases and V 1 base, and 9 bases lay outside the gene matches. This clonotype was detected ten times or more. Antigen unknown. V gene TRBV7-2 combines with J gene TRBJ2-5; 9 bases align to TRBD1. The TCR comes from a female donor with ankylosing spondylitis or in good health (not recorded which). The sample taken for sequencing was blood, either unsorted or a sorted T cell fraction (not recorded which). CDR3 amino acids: CASSLVVTGGAEETQYF. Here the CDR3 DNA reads TGTGCCAGCAGCTTAGTTGTGACAGGGGGTGCTGAAGAGACCCAGTACTTC.